The text below deals with one T cell receptor (beta chain). The germline gene is not matched at one end of the junction; a read error may be the cause. This sample is part of a study of blood T cell repertoires in COVID-19. Overall study context: Samples taken during acute and convalescent COVID-19 were collected in the United States, Italy and Spain. T cells, B-cell-depleted T cells, or PBMCs supplied cDNA or gDNA.

The CDR3 is 12 residues long. Germline values: CDR1 MDHEN, CDR2 SYDVKM. In the authors' methods: The authors estimated nucleated cell counts from reference gene primer amplification. The table came from immunoSEQ multiplex PCR; TCRdb's copy has only in-frame clones and leaves some out. V and J calls and clone size are given by that table; D and trimming were obtained from the DNA. The table has approximately 25,000 clones, 86% seen once. Material: peripheral blood. The chain has TRBV28 and TRBJ1-4; a possible D gene is TRBD1 (5 bases). The TCR was taken from an elderly woman with active or convalescent COVID-19. CDR3 sequence reads: CASSRTGTRGSF. The CDR3 DNA reads TGTGCCAGCAGTAGGACCGGGACTCGGGGGAGTTTT.